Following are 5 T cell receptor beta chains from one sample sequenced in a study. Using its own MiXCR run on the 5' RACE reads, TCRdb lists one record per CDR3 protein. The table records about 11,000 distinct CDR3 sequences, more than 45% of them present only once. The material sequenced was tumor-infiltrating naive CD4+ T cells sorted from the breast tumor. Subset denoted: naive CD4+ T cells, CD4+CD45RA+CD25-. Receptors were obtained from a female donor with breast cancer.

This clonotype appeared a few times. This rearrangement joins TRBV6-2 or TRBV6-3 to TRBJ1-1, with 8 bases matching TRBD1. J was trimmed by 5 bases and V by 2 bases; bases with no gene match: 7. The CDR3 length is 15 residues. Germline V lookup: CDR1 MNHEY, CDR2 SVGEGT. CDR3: CASSYRGQGGTEAFF. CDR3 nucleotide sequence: TGTGCCAGCAGTTACCGCGGACAGGGAGGAACTGAAGCTTTCTTT.

CDR3 protein: CASSFLRLTNEKLFF. CDR3 nucleotides: TGTGCCAGCAGCTTCCTACGGCTAACTAATGAAAAACTGTTTTTT. The rearrangement joins TRBV7-9 to TRBJ1-4, with D unclear. This CDR3 is 15 amino acids long. The ends were cut back, 3 bases at V and 1 base at J, with 9 bases in the middle. CDR1 is SEHNR and CDR2 is FQNEAQ in the germline V gene (reference sequence).

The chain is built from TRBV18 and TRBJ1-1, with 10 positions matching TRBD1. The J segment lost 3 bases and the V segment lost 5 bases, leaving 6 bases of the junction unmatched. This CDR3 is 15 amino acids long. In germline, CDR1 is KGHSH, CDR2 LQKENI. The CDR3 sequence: CASSGPGQGYTEAFF. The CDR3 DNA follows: TGTGCCAGCTCAGGACCGGGACAGGGGTACACTGAAGCTTTCTTT.

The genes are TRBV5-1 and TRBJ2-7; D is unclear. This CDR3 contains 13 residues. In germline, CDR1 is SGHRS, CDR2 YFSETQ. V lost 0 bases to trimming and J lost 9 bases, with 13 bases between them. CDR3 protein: CASSLAGQSGQYF. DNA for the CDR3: TGCGCCAGCAGCTTGGCCGGGCAATCCGGGCAGTACTTC.

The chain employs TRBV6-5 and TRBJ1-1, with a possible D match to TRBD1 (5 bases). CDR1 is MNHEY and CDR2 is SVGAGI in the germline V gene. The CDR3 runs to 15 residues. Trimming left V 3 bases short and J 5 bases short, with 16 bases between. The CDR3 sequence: CASSYGAGARTEAFF. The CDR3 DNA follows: TGTGCCAGCAGTTATGGCGCCGGGGCGAGGACTGAAGCTTTCTTT.